This T cell receptor beta chain was observed in a study of blood T cells in healthy people across ages. This clonotype has a handful of counts. The antigen remains undetermined. CDR3 length: 16 residues. Germline CDR1 is MDHEN and CDR2 is SYDVKM. The V and J ends lost 4 bases and 0 bases, in that order; junction bases with no gene match: 6. Each donor gave 9 to 10 milliliters of peripheral blood. Per sample, a minimum of 6 million PBMCs were isolated. A second PCR, run for roughly 7 to 12 cycles, used a sample-barcoded 5' primer plus a J-beta primer mix. From the 5' RACE reads, TCRdb called clonotypes with MiXCR, one entry per CDR3 protein. The sample has roughly 1 million distinct CDR3 sequences; roughly 24% are singletons. Findings and caveats of the study: Donor CMV status, an unknown factor, possibly confounded changes in expanded clonotypes.

Another study also made use of these data, one on T cells of mothers and their children. As that report states: With the M1S primer of the second PCR, sample barcodes and 2-4 random nucleotides were added.

Sequences were obtained from blood. The receptor comes from a girl aged 2-9 years in good health. The J gene is TRBJ1-1, the V gene TRBV28, with TRBD1 matching 9 bases. The CDR3, as DNA: TGTGCCAGCAGTTCCTGGACAGGGGTAGTGAACACTGAAGCTTTCTTT. Protein sequence: CASSSWTGVVNTEAFF.